This T cell receptor beta chain was sequenced for a study of cytomegalovirus exposure and HLA in healthy donors. Study-level background: A later analysis reported the same platform for the approximately 110 validation repertoires and the 666 first-cohort repertoires.

The CDR3 loop spans 13 amino acids. CDR1 is SGHNT, CDR2 YYREEE, per germline (reference sequence). V lost 0 bases and J 6 bases, leaving 9 bases between the germline ends. Produced via immunoSEQ multiplex PCR; TCRdb's table is partial and in-frame only. The profile covers a few hundred thousand clones, with around four fifths appearing a single time and about 14% taken by the ten largest. Sequencing input: PBMCs. This clonotype was obtained from a woman in her twenties or thirties in good health and CMV-seropositive. This chain links TRBV5-4 with TRBJ1-1, with D tentatively TRBD1 (5 bases). The CDR3 loop reads CASSLVGGPEAFF. The CDR3 DNA follows: TGTGCCAGCAGCTTGGTGGGGGGTCCTGAAGCTTTCTTT.